This TCR beta chain was documented in a study of vaccination and CD4 T cells after COVID-19. Sequencing of cultured CD4+ T cell DNA used the Oncomine TCR Beta short-read assay. Via MiXCR, TCRdb re-called the PCR reads, giving one row per CDR3 protein. The table lists about 12,000 distinct CDR3 sequences, 20% to 25% of them singletons. This clonotype was counted between two and nine times. The antigen is undetermined. CDR1 is SGHNT, CDR2 YENEEA, per germline. Unmatched junction bases numbered 9, after V lost 3 bases and J lost 7 bases. The CDR3 loop spans 14 amino acids. Treatment in this sample: approximately 9-day PBMC culture with coronavirus spike peptide pools or control peptides (ViraFEST assay).

The clonotype comes from a human donor who received a COVID-19 vaccine. The sequences come from CD4+ T cells from blood, cultured in vitro, collected before SARS-CoV-2 vaccination. The V call is TRBV11-3, the J call TRBJ2-7; 7 nucleotides align to TRBD1. CDR3 sequence (DNA): TGTGCCAGCAGCTTGGGACAGACCCTAGAGGAGCAGTACTTC. Its protein is CASSLGQTLEEQYF.